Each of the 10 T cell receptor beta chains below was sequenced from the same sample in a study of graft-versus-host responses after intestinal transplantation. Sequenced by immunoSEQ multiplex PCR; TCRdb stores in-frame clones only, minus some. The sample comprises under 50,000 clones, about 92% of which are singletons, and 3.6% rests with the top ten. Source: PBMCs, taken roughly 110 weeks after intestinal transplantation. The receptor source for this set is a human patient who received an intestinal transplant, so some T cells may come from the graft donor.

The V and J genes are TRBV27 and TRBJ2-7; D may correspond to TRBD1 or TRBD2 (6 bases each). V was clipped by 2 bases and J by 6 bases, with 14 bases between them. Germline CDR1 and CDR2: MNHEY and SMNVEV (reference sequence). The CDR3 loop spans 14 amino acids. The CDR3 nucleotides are TGTGCCAGCAGTTTACGGGGGCCGAGCTTCGAGCAGTACTTC. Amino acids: CASSLRGPSFEQYF.

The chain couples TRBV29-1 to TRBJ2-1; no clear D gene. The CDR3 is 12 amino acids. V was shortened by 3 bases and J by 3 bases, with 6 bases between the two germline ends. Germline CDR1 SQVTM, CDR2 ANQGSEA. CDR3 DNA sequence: TGCAGCGTTGAGGCTAGCTACAATGAGCAGTTCTTC. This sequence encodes CSVEASYNEQFF.

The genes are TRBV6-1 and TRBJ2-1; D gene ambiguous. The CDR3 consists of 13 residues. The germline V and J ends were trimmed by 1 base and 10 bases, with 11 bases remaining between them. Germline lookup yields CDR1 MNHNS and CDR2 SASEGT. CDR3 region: CASSEEELWEQFF. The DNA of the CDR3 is TGTGCCAGCAGTGAAGAGGAGTTATGGGAGCAGTTCTTC.

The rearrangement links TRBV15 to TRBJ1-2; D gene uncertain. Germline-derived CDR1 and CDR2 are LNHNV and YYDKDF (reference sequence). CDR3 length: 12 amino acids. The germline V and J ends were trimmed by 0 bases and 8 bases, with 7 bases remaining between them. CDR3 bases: TGTGCCACCAGCAGAGATGGACGGGGCTACACCTTC. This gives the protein CATSRDGRGYTF.

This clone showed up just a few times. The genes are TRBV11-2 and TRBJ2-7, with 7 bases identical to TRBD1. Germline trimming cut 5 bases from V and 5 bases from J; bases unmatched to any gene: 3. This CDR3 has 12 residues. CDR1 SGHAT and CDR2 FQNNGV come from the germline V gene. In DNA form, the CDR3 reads TGTGCCAGCAGCCCTGACAGGGACGAGCAGTACTTC. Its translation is CASSPDRDEQYF. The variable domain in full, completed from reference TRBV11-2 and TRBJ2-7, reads EAGVAQSPRYKIIEKRQSVAFWCNPISGHATLYWYQQILGQGPKLLIQFQNNGVVDDSQLPKDRFSAERLKGVDSTLKIQPAKLEDSAVYLCASSPDRDEQYFGPGTRLTVT.

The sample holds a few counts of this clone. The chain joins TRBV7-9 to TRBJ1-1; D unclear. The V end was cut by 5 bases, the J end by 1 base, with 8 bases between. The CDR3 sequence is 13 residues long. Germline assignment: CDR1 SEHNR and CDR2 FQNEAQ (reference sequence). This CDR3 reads CASSGIPNTEAFF. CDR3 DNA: TGTGCCAGCAGCGGTATCCCGAACACTGAAGCTTTCTTT. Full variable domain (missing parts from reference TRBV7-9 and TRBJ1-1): DTGVSQNPRHKITKRGQNVTFRCDPISEHNRLYWYRQTLGQGPEFLTYFQNEAQLEKSRLLSDRFSAERPKGSFSTLEIQRTEQGDSAMYLCASSGIPNTEAFFGQGTRLTVV.

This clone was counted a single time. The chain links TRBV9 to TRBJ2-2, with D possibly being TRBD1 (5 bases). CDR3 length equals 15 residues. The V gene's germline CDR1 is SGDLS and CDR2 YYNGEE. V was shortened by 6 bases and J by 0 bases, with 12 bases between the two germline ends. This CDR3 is CASTLGPPNTGELFF. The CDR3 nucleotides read TGTGCCAGCACCCTGGGGCCGCCGAACACCGGGGAGCTGTTTTTT.

CDR3 sequence (DNA): TGTGCCAGCAGTTACTCGGGACTAGCGGGTTACGAGCAGTACTTC. Amino acids: CASSYSGLAGYEQYF. The chain has TRBV6-5 and TRBJ2-7, with TRBD2 matching 12 bases. The CDR3 spans 15 residues. The V and J ends lost 0 bases and 4 bases, in that order; junction bases with no gene match: 1. CDR1 and CDR2 (germline): MNHEY, SVGAGI.

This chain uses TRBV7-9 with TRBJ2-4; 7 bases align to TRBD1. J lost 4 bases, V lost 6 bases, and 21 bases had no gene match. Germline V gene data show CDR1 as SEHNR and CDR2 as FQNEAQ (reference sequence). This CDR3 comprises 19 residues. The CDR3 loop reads CASSPTGTAPFGEKNIQYF. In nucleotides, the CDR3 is TGTGCCAGCAGTCCCACCGGGACAGCGCCTTTTGGGGAGAAAAACATTCAGTACTTC.

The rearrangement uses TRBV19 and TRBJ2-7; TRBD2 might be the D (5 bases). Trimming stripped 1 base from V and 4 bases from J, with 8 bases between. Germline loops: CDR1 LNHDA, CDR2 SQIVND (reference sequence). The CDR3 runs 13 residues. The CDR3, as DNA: TGTGCCAGTAGTATAGCTATAGCGTACGAGCAGTACTTC. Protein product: CASSIAIAYEQYF.